The present entry profiles one T cell receptor beta chain with its context. Trimming left V 7 bases short and J 9 bases short, with 18 bases between. The CDR3 length is 13 residues. Germline values: CDR1 SQVTM, CDR2 ANQGSEA. Under the authors' procedure: Scientists estimated how many nucleated cells there were by amplifying reference gene primers. Profiled with immunoSEQ multiplex PCR; TCRdb holds only in-frame clones, not every one. V and J calls and clone size follow that table, whereas D and trimming were derived from the DNA. Seen here are under 150,000 clones, 70% to 90% observed once, and the top ten hold around 18%. This entry comes from a study of blood T cell repertoires in COVID-19. Study summary: COVID-19 samples, acute and convalescent, were from the United States, Italy and Spain. PBMCs, B-cell-depleted T cells, or T cells were the source of the cDNA or gDNA that made up the material.

The sequence came from a woman between 50 and 59 years old who had recovered from COVID-19. The J gene is TRBJ2-2, the V gene TRBV29-1; no definite D call. Specimen: peripheral blood. The CDR3, as DNA: TGCAGCGCCACTCCTGCTGGTGGGCGGGAGCTGTTTTTT. Residues: CSATPAGGRELFF.